The rows below give T cell receptor beta chains drawn from one sample of a study of blood T cell repertoires in COVID-19. The protocol was immunoSEQ multiplex PCR, while the TCRdb copy is restricted to in-frame clones and leaves out a portion. The data show tens of thousands of clones, approximately 78% seen once. Sample: PBMCs or T cells enriched from blood (not recorded which). The source of these receptors is a woman aged 45-59 years with acute COVID-19. The CDR3 runs from the conserved cysteine through the conserved F or W. The order of the fields is CDR3 DNA, CDR3 protein, J gene, clone size, V gene, D gene. D genes are given only for firm matches. Clone size, where shown, is once, few, many, or a class for clones that have expanded.

TGTGCCAGCAGCGTAGCGGGGGAGGGGACTGAAGCTTTCTTT CASSVAGEGTEAFF TRBJ1-1 NA TRBV9 NA
TGTGCCAGCAGTTTCGGGGAGTGGCTCGGGGCTTTCTTT CASSFGEWLGAFF TRBJ1-1 NA TRBV12-3/TRBV12-4 NA
TGTGCCAGCTCACCGAGGCGTGGGGAGAGGTCTAACTATGGCTACACCTTC CASSPRRGERSNYGYTF TRBJ1-2 once TRBV18 NA
TGTGCCAGCAGCGAACCGGGCACTGAAGCTTTCTTT CASSEPGTEAFF TRBJ1-1 NA TRBV9 NA
TGTGCCAGCAGCTTAGCGACAGGGGCAATCTCTGGAAACACCATATATTTT CASSLATGAISGNTIYF TRBJ1-3 NA TRBV7-8 TRBD1
TGTGCCAGCAGTTACCGGGACAGGGGTTATGCTTTCTTT CASSYRDRGYAFF TRBJ1-1 NA TRBV6-5 TRBD1
TGTGCCAGCAGCTTAACGAGTTCAGATACGCAGTATTTT CASSLTSSDTQYF TRBJ2-3 NA TRBV7-6 NA
TGTGCCAGCAGTCACGACAGGGATGGTGAAGCTTTCTTT CASSHDRDGEAFF TRBJ1-1 few TRBV6-5 TRBD1
TGTGCCAGCAGCCAAAGACAGAACTATGGCTACACCTTC CASSQRQNYGYTF TRBJ1-2 few TRBV3-1/TRBV3-2 NA
TGTGCCACCAGTGAATCCCTGACAGGGGCTATGTCGGGCTACACCTTC CATSESLTGAMSGYTF TRBJ1-2 NA TRBV24-1 TRBD1
TGTGCCACCAGCAGAAACAGGGACAATGAGCAGTTCTTC CATSRNRDNEQFF TRBJ2-1 once TRBV15 NA
TGTGCCAGCAGAATGGGGGCCGAGCAGTACTTC CASRMGAEQYF TRBJ2-7 NA TRBV6-5 NA
TGTGCCAGCAGCGTATTGAGGACAGGGGGGGCTGAAGCTTTCTTT CASSVLRTGGAEAFF TRBJ1-1 NA TRBV9 TRBD1
TGTGCCATCACCGGGACTAGCGGGGTGAACACCGGGGAGCTGTTTTTT CAITGTSGVNTGELFF TRBJ2-2 NA TRBV10-3 TRBD2
TGTGCCAGCAGCACCGGACTAGCGGGGCCGGGGTGGGGCGAGCAGTACTTC CASSTGLAGPGWGEQYF TRBJ2-7 NA TRBV5-8 TRBD2
TGCGCCAGCAGCAAGGACAGGGGGGCAACTAATGAAAAACTGTTTTTT CASSKDRGATNEKLFF TRBJ1-4 NA TRBV5-1 TRBD1
TGTGCCAGCAGCTTCGGGACTAGCGGGGGGCGATCCACAGATACGCAGTATTTT CASSFGTSGGRSTDTQYF TRBJ2-3 NA TRBV9 TRBD2
TGTGCCAGCAGCCCACACCGACAGGGGGCAAGTCCCGGGGAGCTGTTTTTT CASSPHRQGASPGELFF TRBJ2-2 NA TRBV27 TRBD1
TGTGCCAGCCGGACGTCCCAGGGGCGGCAGCCCCAGCATTTT CASRTSQGRQPQHF TRBJ1-5 NA TRBV6-5 NA
TGTGCTAGTGCCGAAGGACAGGGGTCCGAGACCCAGTACTTC CASAEGQGSETQYF TRBJ2-5 NA TRBV12-5 TRBD1
TGTGCCAGCAGTGAAGCCGCACGACAGAATAACTATGGCTACACCTTC CASSEAARQNNYGYTF TRBJ1-2 NA TRBV6-1 NA
TGCGCCAGCAGCCTTCTAGGACTGAGCACAGATACGCAGTATTTT CASSLLGLSTDTQYF TRBJ2-3 once TRBV5-1 NA
TGTGCCAGCAGGGACAGTCCTCGAGGCTACACCTTC CASRDSPRGYTF TRBJ1-2 NA TRBV6-5 NA
TGTGCCAGCAGCTTAAGGAATGGGGGCGGCTACGAGCAGTACTTC CASSLRNGGGYEQYF TRBJ2-7 NA TRBV11-2 NA
TGTGCCAGCAGCTCGGGCGGGTTTAGCCAAGGAGAGACCCAGTACTTC CASSSGGFSQGETQYF TRBJ2-5 NA TRBV5-8 NA
TGTGCCAGCAGTTTAGGACTAGCGGGGGTCAATGAGCAGTTCTTC CASSLGLAGVNEQFF TRBJ2-1 once TRBV6-5 TRBD2
TGTGCCTGGAGCGCACTAGCGGGGGGGGGCAATGAGCAGTTCTTC CAWSALAGGGNEQFF TRBJ2-1 NA TRBV30 TRBD2
TGTGCCATCAGTGATCCGGGGAAGCTTAACTATGGCTACACCTTC CAISDPGKLNYGYTF TRBJ1-2 NA TRBV10-3 NA
TGTGCCATCAGTGGGACATCGATTTTGGGGAACACTGAAGCTTTCTTT CAISGTSILGNTEAFF TRBJ1-1 NA TRBV10-3 NA
TGTGCCAGCAGCTTTAGCGGGGGGGCAAGGAATGAGCAGTTCTTC CASSFSGGARNEQFF TRBJ2-1 NA TRBV7-8 TRBD2
TGTGCCAGCAGTTTAGGTCCTAGCGGGGCCCCGAAGACCCAGTACTTC CASSLGPSGAPKTQYF TRBJ2-5 NA TRBV27 TRBD2
TGTGCCAGCAGCTTGGGATTAGGTTTGGTAGCGGAGTACGAGCAGTACTTC CASSLGLGLVAEYEQYF TRBJ2-7 few TRBV11-3 NA
TGTGCCAGCAGTTCGGCAGGGGGCTACAATGAGCAGTTCTTC CASSSAGGYNEQFF TRBJ2-1 NA TRBV27 TRBD1
TGTGCCAGCAGCCTTTCACTGGGACAGGGTAATGAAAAACTGTTTTTT CASSLSLGQGNEKLFF TRBJ1-4 few TRBV9 TRBD1
TGTGCCAGCAGTTCCAGAACAAACACCATATATTTT CASSSRTNTIYF TRBJ1-3 NA TRBV6-5 NA
TGTGCCAGCAGTTTCCTCCAGGGGAACACTGAAGCTTTCTTT CASSFLQGNTEAFF TRBJ1-1 NA TRBV28 NA
TGTGCCAGTAGTATAGAGGGACAGGCTTACGAGCAGTACTTC CASSIEGQAYEQYF TRBJ2-7 NA TRBV19 TRBD1
TGTGCCAGCAGCAGGGGGGTCCCGGGACAGGGGAGCCAGGAGACCCAGTACTTC CASSRGVPGQGSQETQYF TRBJ2-5 NA TRBV3-1/TRBV3-2 TRBD1
TGTGCCAGCAGACCGGGACAGGGGGACGCTGAAGCTTTCTTT CASRPGQGDAEAFF TRBJ1-1 NA TRBV6-4 TRBD1
TGCGCCAGCAGCCCGGGCAGGGCCGGAAACACCATATATTTT CASSPGRAGNTIYF TRBJ1-3 once TRBV5-1 NA
TGTGCCAGCAGTGGACAGGGGGCTGGTTACGAGCAGTACTTC CASSGQGAGYEQYF TRBJ2-7 few TRBV6-4 TRBD1
TGTGCCAGCAGCTTAGCGGTAGGGGGGGGGCGAGACGCTGAAGCTTTCTTT CASSLAVGGGRDAEAFF TRBJ1-1 NA TRBV11-2 NA
TGCGCCAGCCGCAAATGGGGACTAGCGGGGAGCACAGATACGCAGTATTTT CASRKWGLAGSTDTQYF TRBJ2-3 NA TRBV4-1 TRBD2
TGTGCCAGCAGTAAGGACAGGCCGTATAATTCACCCCTCCACTTT CASSKDRPYNSPLHF TRBJ1-6 NA TRBV6-5 TRBD1
TGTGCCAGCAGCGCCGGACAGTCTCGCTCGGGAGCTTTCTTT CASSAGQSRSGAFF TRBJ1-1 NA TRBV9 NA
TGTGCTAGTGGTCCCGGACAGGGTGCGAGAGATACGCAGTATTTT CASGPGQGARDTQYF TRBJ2-3 NA TRBV12-5 TRBD1
TGTGCCAGCAGCCAAGGTTCCGGGACAGGGTTTTCACCCCTCCACTTT CASSQGSGTGFSPLHF TRBJ1-6 NA TRBV3-1/TRBV3-2 TRBD1
TGTGCCAGCAGCGTAGGGGGCAGTGCCTACGAGCAGTACTTC CASSVGGSAYEQYF TRBJ2-7 once TRBV9 NA
TGCGCCAGCAGCTTGGGGTCAATAGGACAGGGGACCGGGGAGCTGTTTTTT CASSLGSIGQGTGELFF TRBJ2-2 few TRBV5-1 TRBD1
TGTGCCAGCAGTGAAGAGGGGGCGGGTGGCTACACCTTC CASSEEGAGGYTF TRBJ1-2 NA TRBV6-1 TRBD1
TGTGCCAGCAGGTCTAGGGGAGAGACCCAGTACTTC CASRSRGETQYF TRBJ2-5 once TRBV27 NA